The sequence of this TCR beta chain was determined in a study of tumor-infiltrating lymphocytes in primary liver carcinoma. Study-wide findings and caveats: Researchers found tumor-adjacent and tumor-blood pairs overlapped less than tumor region pairs.

This clonotype has a single count. What it recognizes is unknown. Compared with germline, one end of the junction differs, possibly owing to a read error. TCR beta cDNA was reverse-transcribed from roughly 520 ng of total RNA. The reaction used a constant-region primer and ProtoScript II reverse transcriptase. Three rounds of nested multiplex PCR with slightly modified ARM-PCR produced TCR beta libraries. For around 10 cycles apiece, the opening two PCR rounds ran with TRBV1-TRBV30 forward primers and a C-beta reverse primer. TCRdb independently ran MiXCR on the multiplex PCR reads; one entry per CDR3 protein. The sample shows about 180,000 distinct CDR3 sequences, about 60% of them seen only once. Unsorted whole blood yielded blood RNA, and germline DNA was extracted as well. The CDR3 covers 16 residues. Per the germline V gene, CDR1 is MNHEY and CDR2 is SVGAGI.

Sequencing was done on a sample of peripheral blood. The TCR comes from a man between 40 and 49 years old with primary liver carcinoma and hepatitis B virus infection. This chain connects TRBV6-5 to TRBJ2-1; 7 bases fit TRBD2. The CDR3 DNA reads as TGTGCCAGCAGTTGTATTCTAGCGGTAGTAGACGATGAGCGGTTCTTC. Residues: CASSCILAVVDDERFF.